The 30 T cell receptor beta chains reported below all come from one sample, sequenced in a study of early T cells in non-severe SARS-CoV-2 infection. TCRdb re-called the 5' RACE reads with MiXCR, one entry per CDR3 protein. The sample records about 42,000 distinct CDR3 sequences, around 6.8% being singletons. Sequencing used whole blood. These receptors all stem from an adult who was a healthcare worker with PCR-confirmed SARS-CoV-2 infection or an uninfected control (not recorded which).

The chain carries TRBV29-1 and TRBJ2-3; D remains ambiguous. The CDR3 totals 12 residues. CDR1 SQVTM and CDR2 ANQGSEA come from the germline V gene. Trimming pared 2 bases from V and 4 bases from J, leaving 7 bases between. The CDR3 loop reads CSVEQSADTQYF. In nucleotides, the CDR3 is TGCAGCGTTGAACAGAGCGCAGATACGCAGTATTTT.

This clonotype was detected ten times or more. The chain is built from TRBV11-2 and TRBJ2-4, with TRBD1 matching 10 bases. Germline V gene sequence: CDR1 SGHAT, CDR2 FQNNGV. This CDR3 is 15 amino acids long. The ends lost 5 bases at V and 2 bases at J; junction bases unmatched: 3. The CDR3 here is CASSRQGASKNIQYF. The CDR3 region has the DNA TGTGCCAGCAGCCGACAGGGGGCGTCCAAAAACATTCAGTACTTC.

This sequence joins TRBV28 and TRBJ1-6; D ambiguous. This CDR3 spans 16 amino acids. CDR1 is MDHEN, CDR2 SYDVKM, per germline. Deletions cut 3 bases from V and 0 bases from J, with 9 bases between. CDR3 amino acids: CASSLKFSSYNSPLHF. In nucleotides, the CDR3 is TGTGCCAGCAGTTTGAAGTTCAGCTCCTATAATTCACCCCTCCACTTT.

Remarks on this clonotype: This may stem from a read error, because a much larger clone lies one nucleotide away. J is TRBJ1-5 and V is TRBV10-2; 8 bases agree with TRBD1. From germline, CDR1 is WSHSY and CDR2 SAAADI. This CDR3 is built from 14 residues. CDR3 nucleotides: TGCGCCAGCAGCACTGACAGGGGAAATCTGCCCCAGCATTTT. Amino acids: CASSTDRGNLPQHF.

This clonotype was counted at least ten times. In DNA form, the CDR3 reads TGTGCCAGCAGTTACTCGGCCACCCCAAACTATGGCTACACCTTC. Protein sequence: CASSYSATPNYGYTF. This chain links TRBV6-6 with TRBJ1-2, with D unclear. Deletions cut 0 bases from V and 2 bases from J, with 10 bases between. The CDR3 runs 15 residues. Germline CDR1 is MNHNY and CDR2 is SVGAGI (reference sequence).

The CDR3 DNA reads TGTGCCAGCAGACCCGGCGGTGGAGAAAAACTGTTTTTT. Protein: CASRPGGGEKLFF. The chain joins TRBV12-3 or TRBV12-4 to TRBJ1-4, with unresolved D. The CDR3 spans 13 residues. Trimming removed 6 bases at V and 8 bases at J, with 13 bases between.

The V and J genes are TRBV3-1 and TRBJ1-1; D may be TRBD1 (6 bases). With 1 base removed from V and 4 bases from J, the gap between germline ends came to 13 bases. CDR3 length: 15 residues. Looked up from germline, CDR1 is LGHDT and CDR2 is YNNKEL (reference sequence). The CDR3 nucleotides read TGTGCCAGCAGCCAAGCGGGGCGCAGGGGCACTGAAGCTTTCTTT. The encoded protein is CASSQAGRRGTEAFF. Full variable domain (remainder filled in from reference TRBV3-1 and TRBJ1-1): DTAVSQTPKYLVTQMGNDKSIKCEQNLGHDTMYWYKQDSKKFLKIMFSYNNKELIINETVPNRFSPKSPDKAHLNLHINSLELGDSAVYFCASSQAGRRGTEAFFGQGTRLTVV.

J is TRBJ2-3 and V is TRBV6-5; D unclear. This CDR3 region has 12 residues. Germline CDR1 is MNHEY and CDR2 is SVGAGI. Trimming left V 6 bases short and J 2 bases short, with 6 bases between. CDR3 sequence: CASSETTDTQYF. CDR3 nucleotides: TGTGCCAGCAGCGAAACCACAGATACGCAGTATTTT.

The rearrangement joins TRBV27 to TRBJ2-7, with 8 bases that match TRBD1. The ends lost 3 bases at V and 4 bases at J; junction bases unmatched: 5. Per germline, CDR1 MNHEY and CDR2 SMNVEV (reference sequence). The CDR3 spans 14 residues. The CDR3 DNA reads TGTGCCAGCAGTTTGAGGCAGGGGGCGTACGAGCAGTACTTC. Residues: CASSLRQGAYEQYF.

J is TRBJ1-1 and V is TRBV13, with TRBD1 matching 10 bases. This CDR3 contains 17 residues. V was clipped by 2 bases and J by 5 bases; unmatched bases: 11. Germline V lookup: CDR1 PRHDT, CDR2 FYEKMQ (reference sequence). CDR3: CASSLRGTGVGRTEAFF. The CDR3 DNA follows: TGTGCCAGCAGCTTACGGGGGACAGGGGTAGGAAGGACTGAAGCTTTCTTT.

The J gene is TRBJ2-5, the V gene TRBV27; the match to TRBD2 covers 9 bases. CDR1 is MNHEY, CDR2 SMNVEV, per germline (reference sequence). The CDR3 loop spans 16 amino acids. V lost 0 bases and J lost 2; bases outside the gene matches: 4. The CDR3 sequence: CASSLSASGVQETQYF. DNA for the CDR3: TGTGCCAGCAGTTTATCAGCTAGCGGGGTTCAAGAGACCCAGTACTTC.

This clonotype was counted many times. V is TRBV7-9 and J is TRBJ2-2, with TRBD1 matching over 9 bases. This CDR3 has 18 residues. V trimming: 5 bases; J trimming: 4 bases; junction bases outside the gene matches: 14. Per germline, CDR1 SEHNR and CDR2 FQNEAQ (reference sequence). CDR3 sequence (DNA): TGTGCCAGCAGCCCAAATCCGGGACAGGGATGGGGCACCGGGGAGCTGTTTTTT. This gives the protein CASSPNPGQGWGTGELFF.

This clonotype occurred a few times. In DNA, the CDR3 is TGTGCCAGCAGTTTCCCGGGCCTCGGGGGCCCAGGCACAGATACGCAGTATTTT. As protein: CASSFPGLGGPGTDTQYF. The chain couples TRBV7-9 to TRBJ2-3, with D perhaps TRBD1 or TRBD2 (6 bases each). V lost 6 bases and J lost 1, with 23 bases in between. In germline, CDR1 is SEHNR, CDR2 FQNEAQ (reference sequence). This CDR3 comprises 18 residues.

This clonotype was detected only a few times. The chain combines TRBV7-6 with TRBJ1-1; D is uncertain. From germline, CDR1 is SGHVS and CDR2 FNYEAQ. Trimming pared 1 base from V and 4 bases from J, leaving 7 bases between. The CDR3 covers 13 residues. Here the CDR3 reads CASSLVRSTEAFF. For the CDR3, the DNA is TGTGCCAGCAGCTTAGTCCGGAGCACTGAAGCTTTCTTT.

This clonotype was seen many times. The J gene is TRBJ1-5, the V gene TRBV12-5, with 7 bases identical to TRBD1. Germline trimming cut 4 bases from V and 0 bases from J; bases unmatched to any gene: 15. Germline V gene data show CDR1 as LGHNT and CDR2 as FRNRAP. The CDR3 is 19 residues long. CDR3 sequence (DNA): TGTGCTAGTGGTTCATCTTACAGGGGTCTAAAGTATAGCAATCAGCCCCAGCATTTT. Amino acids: CASGSSYRGLKYSNQPQHF. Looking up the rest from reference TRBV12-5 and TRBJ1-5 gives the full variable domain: DARVTQTPRHKVTEMGQEVTMRCQPILGHNTVFWYRQTMMQGLELLAYFRNRAPLDDSGMPKDRFSAEMPDATLATLKIQPSEPRDSAVYFCASGSSYRGLKYSNQPQHFGDGTRLSIL.

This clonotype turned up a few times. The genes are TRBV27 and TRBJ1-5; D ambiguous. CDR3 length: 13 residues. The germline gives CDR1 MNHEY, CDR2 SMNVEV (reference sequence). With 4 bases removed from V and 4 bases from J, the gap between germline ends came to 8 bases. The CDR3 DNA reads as TGTGCCAGCAGTTCGGTCTTAAATCAGCCCCAGCATTTT. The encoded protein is CASSSVLNQPQHF.

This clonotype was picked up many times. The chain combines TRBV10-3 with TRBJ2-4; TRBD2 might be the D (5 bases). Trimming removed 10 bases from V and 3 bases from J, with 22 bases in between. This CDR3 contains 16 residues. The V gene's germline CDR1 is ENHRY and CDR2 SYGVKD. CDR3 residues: CASPPWRRGDKNIQYF. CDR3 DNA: TGTGCCAGCCCTCCGTGGCGCCGGGGAGACAAAAACATTCAGTACTTC.

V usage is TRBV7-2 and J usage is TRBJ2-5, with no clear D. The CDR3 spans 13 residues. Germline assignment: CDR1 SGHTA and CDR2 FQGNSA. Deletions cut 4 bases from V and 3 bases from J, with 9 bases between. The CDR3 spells CASSSDLEETQYF. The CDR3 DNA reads TGTGCCAGCAGCTCTGACTTGGAAGAGACCCAGTACTTC.

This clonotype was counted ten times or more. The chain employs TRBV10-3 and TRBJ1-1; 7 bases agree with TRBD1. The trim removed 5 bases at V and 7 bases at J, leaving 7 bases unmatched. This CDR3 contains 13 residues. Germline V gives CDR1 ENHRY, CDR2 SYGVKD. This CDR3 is CAISPYRGGEAFF. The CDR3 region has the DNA TGTGCCATCAGTCCTTACAGGGGCGGTGAAGCTTTCTTT.

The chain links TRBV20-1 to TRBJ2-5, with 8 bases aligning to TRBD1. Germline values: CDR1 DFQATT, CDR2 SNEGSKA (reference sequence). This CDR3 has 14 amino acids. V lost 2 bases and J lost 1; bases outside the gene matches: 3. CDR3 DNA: TGCAGTGCTAGACAGGGGGCCGGCCAAGAGACCCAGTACTTC. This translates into CSARQGAGQETQYF.

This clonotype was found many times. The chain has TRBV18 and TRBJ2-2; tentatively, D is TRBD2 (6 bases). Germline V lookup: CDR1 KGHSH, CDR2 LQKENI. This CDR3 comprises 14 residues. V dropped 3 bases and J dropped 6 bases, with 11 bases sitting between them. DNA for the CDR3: TGTGCCAGCTCACCCGATAGCGGATCCGGGGAGCTGTTTTTT. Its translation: CASSPDSGSGELFF.

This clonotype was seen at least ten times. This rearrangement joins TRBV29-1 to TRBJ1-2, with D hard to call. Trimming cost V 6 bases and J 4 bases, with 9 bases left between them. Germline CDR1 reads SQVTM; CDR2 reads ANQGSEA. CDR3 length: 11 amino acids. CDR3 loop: CSVNEIYGYTF. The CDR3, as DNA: TGCAGCGTAAATGAGATCTATGGCTACACCTTC.

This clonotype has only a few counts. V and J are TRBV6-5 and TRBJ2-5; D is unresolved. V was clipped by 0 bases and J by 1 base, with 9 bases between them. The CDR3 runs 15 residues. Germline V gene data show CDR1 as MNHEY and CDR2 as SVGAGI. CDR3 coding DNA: TGTGCCAGCAGTTACTCGGCAGGAATCCAAGAGACCCAGTACTTC. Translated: CASSYSAGIQETQYF.

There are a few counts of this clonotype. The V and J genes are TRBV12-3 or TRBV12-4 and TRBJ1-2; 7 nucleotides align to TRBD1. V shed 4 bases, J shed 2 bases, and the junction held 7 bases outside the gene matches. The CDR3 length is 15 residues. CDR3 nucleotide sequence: TGTGCCAGCAGTTCCCCCGGGACAGCCAACTATGGCTACACCTTC. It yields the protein CASSSPGTANYGYTF.

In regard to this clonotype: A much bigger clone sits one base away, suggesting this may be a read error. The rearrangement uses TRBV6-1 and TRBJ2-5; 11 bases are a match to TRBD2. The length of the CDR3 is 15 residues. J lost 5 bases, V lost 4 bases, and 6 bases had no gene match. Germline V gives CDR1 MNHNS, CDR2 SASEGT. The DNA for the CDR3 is TGTGCCAGCAGTGGTAGCGGGAGGGCCTTTGAGACCCAGTACTTC. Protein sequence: CASSGSGRAFETQYF.

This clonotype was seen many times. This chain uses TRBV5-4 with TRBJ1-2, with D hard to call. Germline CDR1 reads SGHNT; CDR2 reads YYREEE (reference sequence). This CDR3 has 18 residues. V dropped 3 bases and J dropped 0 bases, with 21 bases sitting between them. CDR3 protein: CASSSTVGHTLTNYGYTF. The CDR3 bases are TGTGCCAGCAGCTCCACCGTCGGGCATACCTTAACTAACTATGGCTACACCTTC.

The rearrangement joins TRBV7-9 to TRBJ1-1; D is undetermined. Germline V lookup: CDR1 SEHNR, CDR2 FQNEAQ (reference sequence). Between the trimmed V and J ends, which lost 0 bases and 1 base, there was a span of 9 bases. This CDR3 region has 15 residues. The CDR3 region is CASSLAGRKNTEAFF. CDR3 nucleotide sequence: TGTGCCAGCAGCTTAGCGGGCCGAAAGAACACTGAAGCTTTCTTT.

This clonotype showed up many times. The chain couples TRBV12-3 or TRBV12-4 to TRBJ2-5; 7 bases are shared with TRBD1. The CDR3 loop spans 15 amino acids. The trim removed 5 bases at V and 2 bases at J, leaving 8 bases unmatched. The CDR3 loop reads CASSAMGQIQETQYF. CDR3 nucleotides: TGTGCCAGCAGTGCGATGGGACAGATACAAGAGACCCAGTACTTC.

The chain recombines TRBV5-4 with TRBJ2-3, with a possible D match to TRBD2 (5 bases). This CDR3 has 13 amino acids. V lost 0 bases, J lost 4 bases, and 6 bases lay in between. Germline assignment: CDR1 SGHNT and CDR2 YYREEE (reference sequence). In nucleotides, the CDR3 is TGTGCCAGCAGCTTGGCAGCGGCAGATACGCAGTATTTT. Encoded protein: CASSLAAADTQYF.

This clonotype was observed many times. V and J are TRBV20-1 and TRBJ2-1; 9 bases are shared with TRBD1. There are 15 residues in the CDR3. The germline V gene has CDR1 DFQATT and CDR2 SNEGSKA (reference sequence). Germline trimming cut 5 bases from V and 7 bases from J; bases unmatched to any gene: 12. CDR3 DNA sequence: TGCAGTGCTGGGGAGACAGGGGGAGGGGGGAATGAGCAGTTCTTC. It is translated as CSAGETGGGGNEQFF.